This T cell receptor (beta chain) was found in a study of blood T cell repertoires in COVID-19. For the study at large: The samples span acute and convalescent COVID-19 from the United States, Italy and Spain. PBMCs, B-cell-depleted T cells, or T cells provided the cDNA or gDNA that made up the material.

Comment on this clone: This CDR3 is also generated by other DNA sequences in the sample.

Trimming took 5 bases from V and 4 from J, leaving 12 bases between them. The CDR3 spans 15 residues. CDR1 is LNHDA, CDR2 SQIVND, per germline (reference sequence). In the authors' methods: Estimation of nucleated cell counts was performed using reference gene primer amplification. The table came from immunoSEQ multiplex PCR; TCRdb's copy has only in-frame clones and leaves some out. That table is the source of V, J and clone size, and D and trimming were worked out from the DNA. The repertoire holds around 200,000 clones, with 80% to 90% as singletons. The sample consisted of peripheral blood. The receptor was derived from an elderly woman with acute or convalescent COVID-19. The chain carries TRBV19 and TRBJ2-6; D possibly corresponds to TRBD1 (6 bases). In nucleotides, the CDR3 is TGTGCCAGTAGTGTCCAGGGGTCAGGGGCCAACGTCCTGACTTTC. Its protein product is CASSVQGSGANVLTF. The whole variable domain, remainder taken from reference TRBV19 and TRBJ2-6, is DGGITQSPKYLFRKEGQNVTLSCEQNLNHDAMYWYRQDPGQGLRLIYYSQIVNDFQKGDIAEGYSVSREKKESFPLTVTSAQKNPTAFYLCASSVQGSGANVLTFGAGSRLTVL.